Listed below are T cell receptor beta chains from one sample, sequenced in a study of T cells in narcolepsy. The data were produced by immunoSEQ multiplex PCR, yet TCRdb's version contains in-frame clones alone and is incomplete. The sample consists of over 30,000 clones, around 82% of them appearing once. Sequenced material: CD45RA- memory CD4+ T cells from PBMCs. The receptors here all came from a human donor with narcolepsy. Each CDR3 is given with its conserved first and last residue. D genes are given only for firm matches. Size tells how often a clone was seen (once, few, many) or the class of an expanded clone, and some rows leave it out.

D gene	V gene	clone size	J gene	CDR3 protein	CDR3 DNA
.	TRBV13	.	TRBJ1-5	CASSLRRGSNQPQHF	TGTGCCAGCAGCTTACGTCGGGGAAGCAATCAGCCCCAGCATTTT
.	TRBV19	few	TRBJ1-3	CASSERIGNTIYF	TGTGCCAGTAGTGAGCGGATTGGAAACACCATATATTTT
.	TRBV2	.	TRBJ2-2	CASTPRGDTGELFF	TGTGCCAGCACCCCAAGGGGGGACACCGGGGAGCTGTTTTTT
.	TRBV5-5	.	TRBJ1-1	CASSLGVNEAFF	TGTGCCAGCAGCTTGGGGGTTAATGAAGCTTTCTTT
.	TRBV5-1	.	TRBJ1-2	CASSSKGNYGYTF	TGCGCCAGCAGCTCCAAGGGGAATTATGGCTACACCTTC
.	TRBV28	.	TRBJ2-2	CASSLPRAGELFF	TGTGCCAGCAGTTTACCAAGGGCCGGGGAGCTGTTTTTT
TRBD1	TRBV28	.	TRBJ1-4	CASSLAPGGQLFF	TGTGCCAGCAGTTTAGCTCCAGGGGGACAACTGTTTTTT
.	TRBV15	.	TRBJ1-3	CATSRDRATGNTIYF	TGTGCCACCAGCAGAGATCGGGCAACTGGAAACACCATATATTTT
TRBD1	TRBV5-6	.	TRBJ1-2	CASSLDRNYGYTF	TGTGCCAGCAGCCTGGACAGGAACTATGGCTACACCTTC
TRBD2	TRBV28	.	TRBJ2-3	CASSSSGGANLNTQYF	TGTGCCAGCAGCTCTAGCGGGGGGGCCAATCTAAATACGCAGTATTTT
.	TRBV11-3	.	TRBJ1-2	CASSQSGTLGYTF	TGTGCCAGCAGCCAGTCCGGGACACTTGGCTACACCTTC
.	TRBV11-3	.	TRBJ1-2	CASTPDGGYGYTF	TGTGCCAGCACCCCGGACGGGGGCTATGGCTACACCTTC
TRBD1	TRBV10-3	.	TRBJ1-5	CAITPGQGGQPQHF	TGTGCCATCACCCCGGGACAGGGTGGTCAGCCCCAGCATTTT
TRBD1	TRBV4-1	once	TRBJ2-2	CASSLDRANTGELFF	TGCGCCAGCAGCCTGGACAGGGCGAACACCGGGGAGCTGTTTTTT
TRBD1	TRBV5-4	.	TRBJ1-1	CASSPGQGVTEAFF	TGTGCCAGCAGCCCTGGACAGGGGGTCACTGAAGCTTTCTTT
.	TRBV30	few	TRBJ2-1	CAWSPRLGSNEQFF	TGTGCCTGGAGTCCGCGACTAGGCAGCAATGAGCAGTTCTTC